This T cell receptor beta chain was sequenced during a study of CD8+ T cells in alopecia areata (dated by TCRdb to the late 2010s). Study-level background: The treated patients took part in an open-label pilot trial in which moderate-to-severe alopecia areata was treated with oral tofacitinib at 5 to 10 mg twice daily. Patients received tofacitinib for 6 to 18 months and were then followed off drug for 6 months to check for delayed response and recurrence. For the treated patients, the SALT score, which quantifies what percentage of scalp surface area is affected, served as the measure of disease severity. High-throughput TCRbeta sequencing was used to examine T cell clonal expansion in alopecia areata in both the C3H/HeJ mouse model and human patients. Scalp tissue and sorted CD4+ and CD8+ peripheral blood T cells from patchy and totalis/universalis alopecia areata patients and from healthy controls were covered by human TCRbeta sequencing. Biopsies were taken from tofacitinib-treated patients at baseline and at 4 and 24 weeks of treatment, and a later scalp biopsy was taken in several of the tofacitinib-treated patients. Scalp clonality was compared among normal scalp (n=4), patchy alopecia areata scalp (n=8), and alopecia totalis/universalis scalp (n=8). RNA came from the PAXgene miRNA kit for fixed scalp, the miRNeasy kit for PBMCs, and the RNeasy kit for mouse skin. Amplification of TCRbeta CDR3 regions was done by immunoSEQ multiplex PCR using 35 Vbeta forward primers and 13 Jbeta reverse primers.

To note about this clone: The antigen this receptor binds is unknown. No much larger clonotype is one base removed from it; base qualities were not supplied.

This sample's treatment or condition label indicates: oral pan-JAK inhibitor, 5-10 mg twice daily. Lesional scalp punch biopsies and peripheral blood were collected from alopecia areata patients. PBMCs were separated by density centrifugation and stained for CD3, CD4 and CD8, after which CD4+ and CD8+ T cells were sorted on a FACSAria. The library was produced with the immunoSEQ multiplex PCR assay. For TCR sequencing, RNA was extracted from every sample and reverse transcribed into cDNA to serve as template. First-strand cDNA was synthesized with SuperScript III using a 2:1 mix of oligo-dT and random hexamers. Amplification bias was assessed with a synthetic immune receptor repertoire, and residual bias was removed computationally. For the original study's pipeline: Raw reads were preprocessed to remove errors, and CDR3 was defined by IMGT conventions from the conserved cysteine to phenylalanine. Clonality was computed by normalizing Shannon entropy by log2 of the number of productive unique TCRs and subtracting the result from 1. Whether scalp clones were CD4 or CD8 was inferred by matching scalp TCRbeta sequences against CD4 and CD8 repertoires sorted from blood. The immuneACCESS repertoire file appears here via TCRdb, limited to in-frame rearrangements. These files lack a portion of the clones; in checked studies, under half of the deficit traces to unresolved V genes, and the cause of the others is not known. The V and J calls and clone size come from that table; D and trimming were worked out from the DNA. The sample table lists about 270,000 clones, 45% to 70% of them with a count of one. The top ten hold about 0.88% of the sample.

The CDR3 goes from the cysteine to the phenylalanine over 14 residues. Only the CDR3 DNA stays, 42 bases, in frame from base 1. Trimming at the junction amounts to 0 bases on V and 4 bases on J, and the germline ends lie 10 bases apart. CDR1 and CDR2 are read off the germline V gene as SGHRS and YFSETQ. General study outcomes and caveats: Because the treated cohort was small and had only one nonresponder, larger studies are needed to examine links between baseline CD8+ expansion and response. Tofacitinib significantly lowered scalp clonality and the number of expanded CD8+ clones among the top 100 scalp clones. TCR sequences shared between patients were less clear than in mice, possibly partly because of HLA diversity in the patient population. Many expanded lesional clones persisted in scalp and blood during tofacitinib treatment, which may partly explain relapse after stopping treatment. Lesional scalp, especially in alopecia totalis/universalis, showed higher clonality and more expanded CD8+ clones than normal scalp, suggesting antigenic drive. Scalp TCR repertoire analysis is complicated because resident alphabeta T cells in normal human skin are also sequenced, whereas mouse skin is dominated by gammadelta T cells.

This receptor was taken from a human donor with alopecia areata. The material was CD4+ T cells sorted from blood, obtained around week 53, from a patient treated with tofacitinib. The chain was built from TRBV5-1 and TRBJ2-5, with an unclear D gene assignment. Here the CDR3 is given as CASSLGARGETQYF. Here is the DNA: TGCGCCAGCAGCTTGGGCGCTAGAGGAGAGACCCAGTACTTC.